This TCR beta chain is from a study of T cell repertoires in cytomegalovirus infection. TCRdb used MiXCR to reprocess the reads, holding one entry per CDR3 protein. The data hold a few hundred thousand distinct CDR3 sequences, with approximately 26% observed a single time. The CDR3 sequence is 14 residues long. Germline lookup yields CDR1 SNHLY and CDR2 FYNNEI. V lost 1 base, J lost 7 bases, and 13 bases lay in between. The chain joins TRBV2 to TRBJ1-2; D is undetermined. The receptor was derived from a human donor in good health (CMV status not recorded). Some clones in this sample may be carry-over from other donors' samples. The sequenced sample consisted of PBMCs. Written as DNA, the CDR3 is TGTGCCAGCAGTGAAGAAAGGGAGAGGCCTGGCTACACCTTC. Protein product: CASSEERERPGYTF.